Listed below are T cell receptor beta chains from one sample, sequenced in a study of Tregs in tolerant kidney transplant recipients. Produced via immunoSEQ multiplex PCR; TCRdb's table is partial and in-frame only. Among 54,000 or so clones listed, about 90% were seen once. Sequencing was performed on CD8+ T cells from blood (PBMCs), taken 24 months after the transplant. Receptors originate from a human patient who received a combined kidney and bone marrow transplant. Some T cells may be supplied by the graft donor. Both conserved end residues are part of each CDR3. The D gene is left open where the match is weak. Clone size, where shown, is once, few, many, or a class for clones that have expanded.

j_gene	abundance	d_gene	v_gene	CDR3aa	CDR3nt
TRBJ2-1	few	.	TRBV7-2	CASSPPLASHEQFF	TGTGCCAGCAGCCCCCCTTTAGCTTCCCATGAGCAGTTCTTC
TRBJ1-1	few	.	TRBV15	CATSRDSGFTEAFF	TGTGCCACCAGCAGAGATTCGGGGTTCACTGAAGCTTTCTTT
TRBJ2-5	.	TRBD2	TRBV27	CASSPIAGAGETQYF	TGTGCCAGCAGTCCGATAGCGGGAGCGGGGGAGACCCAGTACTTC
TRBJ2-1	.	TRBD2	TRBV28	CASSLLAGVYNEQFF	TGTGCCAGCAGTTTACTAGCGGGTGTATACAATGAGCAGTTCTTC
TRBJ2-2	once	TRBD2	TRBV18	CASSPYRTSGTNTGELFF	TGTGCCAGCTCACCCTACCGTACTAGCGGGACAAACACCGGGGAGCTGTTTTTT
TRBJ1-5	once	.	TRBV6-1	CASSEVRLRSNQPQHF	TGTGCCAGCAGTGAAGTCCGGTTGCGTAGCAATCAGCCCCAGCATTTT
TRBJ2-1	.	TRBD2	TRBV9	CASSIRLAGVNEQFF	TGTGCCAGCAGCATCCGACTAGCGGGAGTCAATGAGCAGTTCTTC
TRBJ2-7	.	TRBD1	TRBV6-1	CASSQEGAGSYEQYF	TGTGCCAGCAGCCAAGAGGGGGCCGGGTCCTACGAGCAGTACTTC
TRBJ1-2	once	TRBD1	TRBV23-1	CASSQYRGPYGYTF	TGCGCCAGCAGTCAATACAGGGGGCCCTATGGCTACACCTTC
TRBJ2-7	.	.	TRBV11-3	CASSTGTMSDEQYF	TGTGCCAGCAGTACCGGGACAATGAGTGACGAGCAGTACTTC
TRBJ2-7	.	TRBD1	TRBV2	CASSEGTGQYEQYF	TGTGCCAGCAGTGAAGGGACAGGGCAATACGAGCAGTACTTC
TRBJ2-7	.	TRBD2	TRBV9	CASSVATGTSGGAGYEQYF	TGTGCCAGCAGCGTTGCAACCGGGACTAGCGGGGGGGCCGGCTACGAGCAGTACTTC
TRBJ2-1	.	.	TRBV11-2	CASSFKRRGNEQFF	TGTGCCAGCAGCTTTAAAAGGAGGGGCAATGAGCAGTTCTTC
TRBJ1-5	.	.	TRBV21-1	CASSSLRGQPQHF	TGTGCCAGCAGTTCACTCAGGGGGCAGCCCCAGCATTTT
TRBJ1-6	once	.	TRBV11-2	CASRPTIGDTYNSPLHF	TGTGCCAGCAGGCCGACCATAGGGGATACTTATAATTCCCCCCTCCACTTT
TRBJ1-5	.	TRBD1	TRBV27	CASSPGQGGQPQHF	TGTGCCAGCAGTCCCGGACAGGGAGGACAGCCCCAGCATTTT
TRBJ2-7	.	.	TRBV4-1	CASSQGLLRESYEQYF	TGCGCCAGCAGCCAAGGTCTTCTTCGTGAGTCCTACGAGCAGTACTTC
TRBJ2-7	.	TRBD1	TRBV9	CASSVEDRPSSYEQYF	TGTGCCAGCAGCGTAGAGGACAGGCCGAGCTCCTACGAGCAGTACTTC
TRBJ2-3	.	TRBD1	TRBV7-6	CASSYRDSQGTDTQYF	TGTGCCAGCAGCTACCGGGACAGCCAAGGAACAGATACGCAGTATTTT
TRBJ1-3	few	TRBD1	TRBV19	CASSIAGGSGNTIYF	TGTGCCAGTAGTATCGCAGGGGGCTCTGGAAACACCATATATTTT
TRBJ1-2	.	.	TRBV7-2	CASNHGGNGYTF	TGTGCCAGCAATCACGGGGGTAATGGCTACACCTTC
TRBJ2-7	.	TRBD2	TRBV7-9	CASSLVSGTYEQYF	TGTGCCAGCAGCTTAGTTAGCGGGACCTACGAGCAGTACTTC
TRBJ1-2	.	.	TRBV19	CASSLIGGSSYGYTF	TGTGCCAGTAGCCTTATTGGGGGCTCCTCCTATGGCTACACCTTC
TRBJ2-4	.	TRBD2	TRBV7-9	CASSFPGLAGVVAKNIQYF	TGTGCCAGCAGCTTCCCGGGACTAGCGGGAGTGGTGGCCAAAAACATTCAGTACTTC
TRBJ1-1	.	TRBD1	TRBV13	CASSVDRGNTEAFF	TGTGCCAGCAGCGTCGACAGGGGGAACACTGAAGCTTTCTTT
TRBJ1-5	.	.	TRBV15	CATSGGGDQPQHF	TGTGCCACCAGCGGGGGGGGAGATCAGCCCCAGCATTTT
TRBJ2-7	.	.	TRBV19	CASSIYEQYF	TGTGCCAGTAGTATATACGAGCAGTACTTC
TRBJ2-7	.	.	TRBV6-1	CASSDGDYEQYF	TGTGCCAGCAGTGACGGGGACTACGAGCAGTACTTC